The clone carrying this T cell receptor (beta chain) was seen just once. These data are taken from a study of shared clonotypes between healthy human individuals. Trimming removed 2 bases at V and 3 bases at J, with 8 bases between. This CDR3 has 14 residues. CDR1 KGHSH and CDR2 LQKENI come from the germline V gene. Only in-frame clones appear in the TCRdb table, and some are missing; sequencing was by immunoSEQ multiplex PCR. The table lists over a million clones, 98% of them singletons. The receptor was derived from a man aged 25-45 years in good health. Sequencing used naive CD4+ T cells sorted from blood. Subset given: CD45RA+ positively selected. The chain uses TRBV18 and TRBJ1-5; D not resolved. The CDR3 sequence is CASSPVQLNQPQHF. The CDR3 DNA reads TGTGCCAGCTCACCAGTACAGCTCAATCAGCCCCAGCATTTT.